This record looks at one TCR delta chain sequence and its context. A much larger clone differs by one base, so this may be a read error. The same CDR3 arises from other DNA sequences in this sample as well. The data are from a study of human gamma delta and Vdelta1 T cells. TCRdb fed the PCR reads into CATT to redo clone calling. The repertoire holds roughly 4,300 delta-chain clones, with 20% to 30% as singletons. Germline lookup yields CDR1 TSWWSYY and CDR2 QGS. CDR3 length equals 22 residues. The sequence was obtained from a human donor in good health. Sequencing used naive CD27+ Vdelta1 gamma-delta T cells from blood. This chain uses TRDV1 with TRDJ1, with 10 bases lining up with TRDD3. The DNA for the CDR3 is TGTGCTCTTGGGGAACCGAATCCTTCCTCCCCTCGAGTCTGGGGGATAAGCCCGAAACTCATCTTC. Residues: CALGEPNPSSPRVWGISPKLIF.